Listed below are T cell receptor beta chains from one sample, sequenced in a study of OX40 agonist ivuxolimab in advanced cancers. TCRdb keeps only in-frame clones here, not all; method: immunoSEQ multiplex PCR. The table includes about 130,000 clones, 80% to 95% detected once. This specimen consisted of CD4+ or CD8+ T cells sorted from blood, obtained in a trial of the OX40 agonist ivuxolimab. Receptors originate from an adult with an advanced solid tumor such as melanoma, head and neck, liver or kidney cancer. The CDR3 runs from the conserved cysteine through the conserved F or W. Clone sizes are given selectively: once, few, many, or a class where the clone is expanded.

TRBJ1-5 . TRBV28 CASSLTGLQPQHF
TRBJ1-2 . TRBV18 CASSPPVRAGDGYTF
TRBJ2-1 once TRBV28 CASSLATLGDNEQFF
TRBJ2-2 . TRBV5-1 CASSLNLAGGQNTGELFF
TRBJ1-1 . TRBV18 CASSPPGVSTEAFF
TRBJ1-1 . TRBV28 CASSSNRWGAFF
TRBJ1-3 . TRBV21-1 CASSKGGQETSGNTIYF
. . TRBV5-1 CASSQSGGSPQYEQYF
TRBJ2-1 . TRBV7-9 CASSSTSRGASGNEQFF
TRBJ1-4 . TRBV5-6 CASSLSQKATNEKLFF
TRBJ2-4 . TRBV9 CASSVATASGRGIQYF
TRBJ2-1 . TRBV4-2 CASSQDNFASSYNEQFF
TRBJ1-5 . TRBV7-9 CASSTGGSQPQHF
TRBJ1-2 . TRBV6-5 CASSRDGYGYTF
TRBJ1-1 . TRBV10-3 CAISGSGLITEAFF
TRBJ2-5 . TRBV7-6 CASSRPQETQYF
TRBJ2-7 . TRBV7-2 CASSSWAATGEQYF
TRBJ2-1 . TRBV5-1 CASSLSPGAGNEQFF
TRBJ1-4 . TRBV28 CASTPPGVWEKLFF
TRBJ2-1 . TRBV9 CASSVVGLENEQFF
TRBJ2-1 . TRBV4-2 CASSQRANYWDNEQFF
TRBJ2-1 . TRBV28 CASSSSGRDWNEQFF
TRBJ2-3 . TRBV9 CASSAEGSTDTQYF
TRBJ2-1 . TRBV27 CASSSPAGDNEQFF
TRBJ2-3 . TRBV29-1 CSVAGGPSTDTQYF
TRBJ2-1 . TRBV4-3 CASSQAPLDTWLGQFF
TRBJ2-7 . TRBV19 CASSIETGEFYEQYF
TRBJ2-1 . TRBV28 CASSPTSDTPNEQFF
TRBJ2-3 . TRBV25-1 CASRGTSGQTDTQYF
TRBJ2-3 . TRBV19 CASSLPTSGGRIDTQYF
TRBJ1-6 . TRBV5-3 CARSLEDRWPINSPLHF
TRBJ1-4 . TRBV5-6 CASSLATLEKLFF